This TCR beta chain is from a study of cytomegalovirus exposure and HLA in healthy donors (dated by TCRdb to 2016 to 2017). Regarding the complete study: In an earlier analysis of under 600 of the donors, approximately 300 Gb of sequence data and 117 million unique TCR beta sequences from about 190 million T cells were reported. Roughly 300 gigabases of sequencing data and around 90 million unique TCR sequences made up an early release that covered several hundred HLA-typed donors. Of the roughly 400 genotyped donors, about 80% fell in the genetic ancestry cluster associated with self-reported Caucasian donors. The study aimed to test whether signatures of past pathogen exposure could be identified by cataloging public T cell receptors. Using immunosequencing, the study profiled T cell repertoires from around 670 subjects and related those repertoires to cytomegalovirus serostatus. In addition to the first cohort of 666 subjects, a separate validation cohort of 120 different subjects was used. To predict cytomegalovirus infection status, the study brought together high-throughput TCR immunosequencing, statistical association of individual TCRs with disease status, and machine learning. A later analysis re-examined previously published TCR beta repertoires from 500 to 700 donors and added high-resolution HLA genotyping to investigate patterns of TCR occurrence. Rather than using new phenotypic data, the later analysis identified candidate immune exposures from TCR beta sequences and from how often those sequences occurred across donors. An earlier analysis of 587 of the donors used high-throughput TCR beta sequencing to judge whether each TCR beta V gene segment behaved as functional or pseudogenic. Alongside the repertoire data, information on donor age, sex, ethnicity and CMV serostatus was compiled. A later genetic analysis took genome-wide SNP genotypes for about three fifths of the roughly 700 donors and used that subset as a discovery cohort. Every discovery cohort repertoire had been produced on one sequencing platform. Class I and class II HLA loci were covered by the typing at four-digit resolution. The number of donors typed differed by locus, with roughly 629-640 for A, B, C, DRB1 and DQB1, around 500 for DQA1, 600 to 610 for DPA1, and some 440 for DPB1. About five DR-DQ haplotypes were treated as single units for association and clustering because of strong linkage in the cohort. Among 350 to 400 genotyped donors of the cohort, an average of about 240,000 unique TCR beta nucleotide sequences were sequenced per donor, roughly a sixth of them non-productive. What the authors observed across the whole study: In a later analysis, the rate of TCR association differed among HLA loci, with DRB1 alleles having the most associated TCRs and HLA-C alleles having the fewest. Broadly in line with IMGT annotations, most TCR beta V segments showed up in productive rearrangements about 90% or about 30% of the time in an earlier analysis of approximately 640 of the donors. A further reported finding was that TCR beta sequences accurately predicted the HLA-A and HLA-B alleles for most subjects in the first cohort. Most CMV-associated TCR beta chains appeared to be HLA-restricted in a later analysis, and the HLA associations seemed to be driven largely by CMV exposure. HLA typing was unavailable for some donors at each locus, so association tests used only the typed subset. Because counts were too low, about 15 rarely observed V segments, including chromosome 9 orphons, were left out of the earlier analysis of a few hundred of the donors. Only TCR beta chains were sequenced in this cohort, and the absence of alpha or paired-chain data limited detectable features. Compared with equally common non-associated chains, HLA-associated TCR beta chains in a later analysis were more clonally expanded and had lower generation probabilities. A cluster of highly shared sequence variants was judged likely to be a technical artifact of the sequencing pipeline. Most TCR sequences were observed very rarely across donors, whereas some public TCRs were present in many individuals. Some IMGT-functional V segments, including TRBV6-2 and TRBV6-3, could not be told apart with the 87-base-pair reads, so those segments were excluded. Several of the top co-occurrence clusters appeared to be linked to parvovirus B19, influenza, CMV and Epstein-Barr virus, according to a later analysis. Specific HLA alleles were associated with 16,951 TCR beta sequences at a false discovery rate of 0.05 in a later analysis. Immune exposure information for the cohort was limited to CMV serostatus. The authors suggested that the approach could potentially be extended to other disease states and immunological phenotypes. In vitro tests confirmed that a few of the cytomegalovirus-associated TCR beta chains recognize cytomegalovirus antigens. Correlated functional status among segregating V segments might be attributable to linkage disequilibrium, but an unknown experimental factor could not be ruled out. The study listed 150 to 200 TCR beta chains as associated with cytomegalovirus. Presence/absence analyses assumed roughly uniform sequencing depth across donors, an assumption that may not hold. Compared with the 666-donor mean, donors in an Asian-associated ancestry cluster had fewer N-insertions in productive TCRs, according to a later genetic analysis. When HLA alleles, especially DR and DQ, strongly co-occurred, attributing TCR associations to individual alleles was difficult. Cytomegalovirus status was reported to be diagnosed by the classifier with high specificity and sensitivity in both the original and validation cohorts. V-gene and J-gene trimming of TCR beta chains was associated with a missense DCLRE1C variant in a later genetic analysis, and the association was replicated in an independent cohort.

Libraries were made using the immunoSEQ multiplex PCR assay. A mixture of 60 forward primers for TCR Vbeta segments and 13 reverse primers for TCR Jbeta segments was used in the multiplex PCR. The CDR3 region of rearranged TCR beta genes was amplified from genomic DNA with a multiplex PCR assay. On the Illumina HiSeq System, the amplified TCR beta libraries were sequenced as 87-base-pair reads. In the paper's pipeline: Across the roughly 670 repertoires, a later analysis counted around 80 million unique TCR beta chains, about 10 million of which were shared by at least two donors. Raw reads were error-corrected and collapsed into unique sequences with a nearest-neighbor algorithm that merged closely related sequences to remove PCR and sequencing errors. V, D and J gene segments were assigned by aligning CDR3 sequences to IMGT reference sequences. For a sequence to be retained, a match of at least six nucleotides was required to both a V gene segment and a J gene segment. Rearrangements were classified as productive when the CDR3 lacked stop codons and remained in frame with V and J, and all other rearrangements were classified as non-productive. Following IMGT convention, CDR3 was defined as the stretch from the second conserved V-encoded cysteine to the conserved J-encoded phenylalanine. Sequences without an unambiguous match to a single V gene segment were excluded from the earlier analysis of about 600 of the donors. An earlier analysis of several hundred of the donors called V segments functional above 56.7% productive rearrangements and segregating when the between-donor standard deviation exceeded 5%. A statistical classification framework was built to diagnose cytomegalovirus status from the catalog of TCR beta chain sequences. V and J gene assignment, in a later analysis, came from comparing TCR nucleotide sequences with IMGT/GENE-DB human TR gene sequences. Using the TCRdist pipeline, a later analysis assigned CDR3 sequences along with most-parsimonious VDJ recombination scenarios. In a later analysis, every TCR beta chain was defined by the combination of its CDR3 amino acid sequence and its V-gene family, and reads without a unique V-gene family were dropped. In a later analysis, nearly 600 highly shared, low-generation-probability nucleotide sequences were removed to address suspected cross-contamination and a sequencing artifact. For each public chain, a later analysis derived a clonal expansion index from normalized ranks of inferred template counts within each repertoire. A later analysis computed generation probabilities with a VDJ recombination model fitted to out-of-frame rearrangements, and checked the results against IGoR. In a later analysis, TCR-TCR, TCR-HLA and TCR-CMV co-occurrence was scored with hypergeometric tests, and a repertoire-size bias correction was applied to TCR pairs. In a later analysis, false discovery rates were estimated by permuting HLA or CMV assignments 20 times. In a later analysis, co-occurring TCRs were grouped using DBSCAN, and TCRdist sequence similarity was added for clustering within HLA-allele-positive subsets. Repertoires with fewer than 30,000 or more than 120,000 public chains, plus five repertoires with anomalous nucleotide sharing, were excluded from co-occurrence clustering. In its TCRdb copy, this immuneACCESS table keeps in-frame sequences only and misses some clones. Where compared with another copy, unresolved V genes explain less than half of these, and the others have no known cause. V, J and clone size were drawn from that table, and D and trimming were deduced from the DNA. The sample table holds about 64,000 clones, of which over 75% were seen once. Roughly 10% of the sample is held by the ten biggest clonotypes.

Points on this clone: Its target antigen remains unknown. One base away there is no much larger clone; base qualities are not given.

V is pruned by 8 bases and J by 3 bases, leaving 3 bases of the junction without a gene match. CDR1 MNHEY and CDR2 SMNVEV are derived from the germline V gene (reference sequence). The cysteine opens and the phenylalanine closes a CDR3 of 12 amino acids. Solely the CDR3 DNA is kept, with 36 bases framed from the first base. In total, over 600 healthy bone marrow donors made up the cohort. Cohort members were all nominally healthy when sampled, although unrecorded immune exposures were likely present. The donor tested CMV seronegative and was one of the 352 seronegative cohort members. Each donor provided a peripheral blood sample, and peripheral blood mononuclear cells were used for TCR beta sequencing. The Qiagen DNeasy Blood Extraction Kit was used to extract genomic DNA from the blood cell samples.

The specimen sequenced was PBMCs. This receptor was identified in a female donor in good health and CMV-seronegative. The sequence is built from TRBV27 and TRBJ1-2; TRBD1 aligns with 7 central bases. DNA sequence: TGTGCCAGCGGGACAGTTTACTATGGCTACACCTTC. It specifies CASGTVYYGYTF.